The present entry profiles one TCR beta chain with its context. Isolation yielded PBMCs, at least 7 million per sample, in every case. The record originates from a study of blood T cells in healthy people across ages. Background on the study: About one barcoded beta molecule per two T cells came from capture by template switching.

Germline-derived CDR1 and CDR2 are SQVTM and ANQGSEA. V lost 6 bases and J 7 bases, leaving 18 bases between the germline ends. CDR3 length: 13 residues. Using a J-beta primer mix together with a sample-barcoded 5' primer, a second PCR was run for about 6 to 12 cycles. TCRdb analysed the 5' RACE reads with MiXCR anew, one entry per CDR3 protein. The sample records around 580,000 distinct CDR3 sequences, around half being singletons. This sequence was found in an elderly man in good health. The sample taken for sequencing was blood. The chain couples TRBV29-1 to TRBJ1-2; possibly TRBD1 for D (5 bases). The CDR3 spells CSVGDGTPGGYTF. In DNA form, the CDR3 reads TGCAGCGTGGGCGACGGGACCCCCGGTGGCTACACCTTC.